This T cell receptor beta chain was found in a study of blood T cell repertoires in COVID-19. Study-wide context: In each case, the material was cDNA or gDNA derived from T cells, B-cell-depleted T cells, or PBMCs.

A Seattle source enrolled patients during active infection and followed them longitudinally. Per the original methods: Scientists estimated how many nucleated cells there were by amplifying reference gene primers. Generated by immunoSEQ multiplex PCR, the TCRdb table keeps only in-frame clones and is missing some. Clone size and V and J calls were adopted from that table, with D and trimming inferred from the DNA. The sample includes approximately 150,000 clones, about 87% of them seen just once. V was shortened by 1 base and J by 6 bases, with 9 bases between the two germline ends. Germline lookup yields CDR1 SGHVS and CDR2 FNYEAQ. CDR3 length: 13 residues.

The source is a human donor with COVID-19, enrolled during active disease. The donor label of this sample is uncertain. The sequenced sample was peripheral blood. The chain is built from TRBV7-6 and TRBJ1-2, with a weak D call TRBD1 (5 bases). The CDR3, as DNA: TGTGCCAGCAGCTTAGTCTCGGGGGATGGCTACACCTTC. It yields the protein CASSLVSGDGYTF. The variable domain in full, completed from reference TRBV7-6 and TRBJ1-2, reads GAGVSQSPRYKVTKRGQDVALRCDPISGHVSLYWYRQALGQGPEFLTYFNYEAQQDKSGLPNDRFSAERPEGSISTLTIQRTEQRDSAMYRCASSLVSGDGYTFGSGTRLTVV.